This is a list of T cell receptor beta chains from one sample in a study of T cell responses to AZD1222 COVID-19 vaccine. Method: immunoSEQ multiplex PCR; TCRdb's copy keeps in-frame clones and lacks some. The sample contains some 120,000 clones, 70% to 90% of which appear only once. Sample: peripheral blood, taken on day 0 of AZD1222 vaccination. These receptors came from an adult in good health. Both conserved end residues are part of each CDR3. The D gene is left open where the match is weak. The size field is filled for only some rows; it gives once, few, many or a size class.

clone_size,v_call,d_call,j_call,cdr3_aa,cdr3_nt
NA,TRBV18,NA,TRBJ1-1,CASSLQERNTEAFF,TGTGCCAGCTCACTCCAGGAGAGGAACACTGAAGCTTTCTTT
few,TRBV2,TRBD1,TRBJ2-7,CASREGQGSYEQYF,TGTGCCAGCAGGGAAGGACAGGGCAGCTACGAGCAGTACTTC
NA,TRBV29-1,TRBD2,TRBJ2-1,CSATRTSGVGDEQFF,TGCAGCGCCACAAGGACTAGCGGAGTAGGCGATGAGCAGTTCTTC
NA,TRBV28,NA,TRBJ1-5,CASSPTTGQHNQPQHF,TGTGCCAGCAGTCCGACCACTGGACAGCACAATCAGCCCCAGCATTTT
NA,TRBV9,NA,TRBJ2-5,CASSAGGDETQYF,TGTGCCAGCAGCGCCGGCGGGGACGAGACCCAGTACTTC
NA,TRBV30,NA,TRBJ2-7,CACNSRGEQYF,TGTGCCTGCAACAGCAGGGGCGAGCAGTACTTC
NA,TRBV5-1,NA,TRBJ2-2,CASSLQRRELFF,TGCGCCAGCAGCTTGCAACGCCGGGAGCTGTTTTTT
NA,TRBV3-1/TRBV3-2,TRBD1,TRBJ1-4,CASSQDWGTVGDEKLFF,TGTGCCAGCAGCCAAGATTGGGGGACAGTGGGAGATGAAAAACTGTTTTTT
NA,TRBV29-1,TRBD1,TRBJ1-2,CSVDRGQGGYTF,TGCAGCGTTGACAGGGGGCAGGGTGGCTACACCTTC
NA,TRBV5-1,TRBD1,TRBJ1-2,CASSPGTAGSYTF,TGCGCCAGCAGCCCAGGGACAGCCGGTAGCTACACCTTC